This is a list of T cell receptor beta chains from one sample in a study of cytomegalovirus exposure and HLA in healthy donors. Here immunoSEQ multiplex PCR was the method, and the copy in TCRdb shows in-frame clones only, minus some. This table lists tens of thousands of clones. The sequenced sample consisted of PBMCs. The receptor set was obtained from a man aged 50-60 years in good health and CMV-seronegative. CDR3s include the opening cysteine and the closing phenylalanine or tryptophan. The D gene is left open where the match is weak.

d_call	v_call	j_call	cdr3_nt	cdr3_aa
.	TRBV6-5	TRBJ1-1	TGTGCCAGCAGTTATCAAGACAGAAATACTGAAGCTTTCTTT	CASSYQDRNTEAFF
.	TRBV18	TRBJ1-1	TGTGCCAGCTCACCGTCCGGGACACCGAACACTGAAGCTTTCTTT	CASSPSGTPNTEAFF
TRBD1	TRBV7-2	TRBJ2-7	TGTGCCAGCAGCCCCCGGGACAGGGGGTCCTACGAGCAGTACTTC	CASSPRDRGSYEQYF
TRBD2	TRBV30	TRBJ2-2	TGTGCTCGATCGCGCCCCGGGACTAGCGTTGGCACCGGGGAGCTGTTTTTT	CARSRPGTSVGTGELFF
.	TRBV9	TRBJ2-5	TGTGCCAGCAGCGTCAACAGGGTTGCGGAGACCCAGTACTTC	CASSVNRVAETQYF
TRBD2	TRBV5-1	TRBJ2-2	TGCGCCAGCAGCTTGGGGACTAGAGGGGCGAACACCGGGGAGCTGTTTTTT	CASSLGTRGANTGELFF
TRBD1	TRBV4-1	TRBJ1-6	TGCGCCAGCAGCCAACAGGACAGGTTGGATTCACCCCTCCACTTT	CASSQQDRLDSPLHF
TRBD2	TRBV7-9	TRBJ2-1	TGTGCCAGCAGACCGGGACTAGCGAGGGTTAGTGAGCAGTTCTTC	CASRPGLARVSEQFF
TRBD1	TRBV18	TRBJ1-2	TGTGCCAGCTCACCCCCGGGACAGTACGGCTATGGCTACACCTTC	CASSPPGQYGYGYTF
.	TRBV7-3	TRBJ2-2	TGTGCCAGCAGCTTAATGAGCACCGGGGAGCTGTTTTTT	CASSLMSTGELFF
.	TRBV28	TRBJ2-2	TGTGCCAGCAGGTTCGGGACATGGAACACCGGGGAGCTGTTTTTT	CASRFGTWNTGELFF
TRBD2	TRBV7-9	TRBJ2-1	TGTGCCAGCAGCTTAGAAGCGGGGTCCACTTACAATGAGCAGTTCTTC	CASSLEAGSTYNEQFF
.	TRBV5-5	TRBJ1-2	TGTGCCAGCAGCACCTCGACGGGAAATGGCTACACCTTC	CASSTSTGNGYTF
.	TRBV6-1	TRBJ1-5	TGTGCCAGCAGCCCTTTGACAGTGAATCAGCCCCAGCATTTT	CASSPLTVNQPQHF
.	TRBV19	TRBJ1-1	TGTGCCAGTAGTCATTCAGGGATTTCTGAAGCTTTCTTT	CASSHSGISEAFF
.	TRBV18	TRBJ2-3	TGTGCCAGCTCACCACCCCAGGGGACAGATACGCAGTATTTT	CASSPPQGTDTQYF